This record looks at one TCR beta chain sequence and its context. The data derive from a study of T cell repertoires in MIS-A myocarditis. Trimming cost V 1 base and J 2 bases; bases outside gene matches: 7. The CDR3 is 18 amino acids. Germline CDR1 is MGHRA and CDR2 is YSYEKL. TCRdb's table, derived via immunoSEQ multiplex PCR, lists solely in-frame clones and lacks some. The data show 5,000 to 7,500 clones, approximately 84% seen once. The material sequenced was interventricular septum heart tissue obtained at autopsy. The clonotype originates from a man younger than 30 with fulminant myocarditis from multisystem inflammatory syndrome in adults (MIS-A) after COVID-19. The chain combines TRBV4-1 with TRBJ2-2; TRBD2 aligns across 10 bases. The DNA for the CDR3 is TGCGCCAGCAGCCAAGGACTAGCGGGCCAAATAAACACCGGGGAGCTGTTTTTT. It codes for CASSQGLAGQINTGELFF.